The subject of this entry is one T cell receptor (beta chain). Its antigen is unidentified. The sample comes from a study of graft-versus-host responses after intestinal transplantation. The germline CDR1 and CDR2 sequences are SQVTM and ANQGSEA. The J segment lost 4 bases and the V segment lost 0 bases, leaving 8 bases of the junction unmatched. The CDR3 runs to 17 residues. The protocol was immunoSEQ multiplex PCR, while the TCRdb copy is restricted to in-frame clones and leaves out a portion. The sample has some 130,000 clones; roughly 91% are singletons. V and J are TRBV29-1 and TRBJ2-1; 11 bases line up with TRBD2. Sequences were derived from unstimulated CD4+ T cells sorted from spleen or lymph node cells, sampled before intestinal transplant. This TCR was sampled from a human donor who received an intestinal transplant. The CDR3 region is CSVEEGSLAGGYNEQFF. In DNA, the CDR3 is TGCAGCGTTGAAGAGGGAAGCCTAGCGGGAGGTTACAATGAGCAGTTCTTC.